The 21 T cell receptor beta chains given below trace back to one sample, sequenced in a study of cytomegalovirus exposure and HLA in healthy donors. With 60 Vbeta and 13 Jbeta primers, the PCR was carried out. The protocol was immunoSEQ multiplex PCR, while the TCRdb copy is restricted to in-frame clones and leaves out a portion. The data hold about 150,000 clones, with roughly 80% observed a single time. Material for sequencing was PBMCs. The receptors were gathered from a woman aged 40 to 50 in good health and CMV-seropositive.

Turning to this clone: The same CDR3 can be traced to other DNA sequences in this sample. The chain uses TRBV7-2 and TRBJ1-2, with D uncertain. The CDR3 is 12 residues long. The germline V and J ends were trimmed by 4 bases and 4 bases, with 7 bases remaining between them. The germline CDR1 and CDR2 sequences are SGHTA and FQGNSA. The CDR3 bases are TGTGCCAGCAGCTCCTCCGGCTATGGCTACACCTTC. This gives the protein CASSSSGYGYTF.

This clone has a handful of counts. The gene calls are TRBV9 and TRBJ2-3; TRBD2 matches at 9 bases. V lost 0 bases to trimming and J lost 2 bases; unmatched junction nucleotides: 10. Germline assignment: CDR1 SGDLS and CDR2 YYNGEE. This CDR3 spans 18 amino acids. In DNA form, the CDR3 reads TGTGCCAGCAGCGTAGAGGGGCTAGCGGGGTGGAACACAGATACGCAGTATTTT. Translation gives CASSVEGLAGWNTDTQYF.

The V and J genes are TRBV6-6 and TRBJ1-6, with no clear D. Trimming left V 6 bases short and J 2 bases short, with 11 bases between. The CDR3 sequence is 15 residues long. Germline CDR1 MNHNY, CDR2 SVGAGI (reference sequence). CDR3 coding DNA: TGTGCCAGCAGGATTCGGGTGACCTATAATTCACCCCTCCACTTT. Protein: CASRIRVTYNSPLHF.

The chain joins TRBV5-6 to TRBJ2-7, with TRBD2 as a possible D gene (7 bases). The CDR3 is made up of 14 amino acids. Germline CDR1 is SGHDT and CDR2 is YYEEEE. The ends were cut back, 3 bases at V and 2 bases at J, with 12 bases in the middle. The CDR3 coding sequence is TGTGCCAGCAGCTCGGGGGGCGGGGCCTACGAGCAGTACTTC. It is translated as CASSSGGGAYEQYF.

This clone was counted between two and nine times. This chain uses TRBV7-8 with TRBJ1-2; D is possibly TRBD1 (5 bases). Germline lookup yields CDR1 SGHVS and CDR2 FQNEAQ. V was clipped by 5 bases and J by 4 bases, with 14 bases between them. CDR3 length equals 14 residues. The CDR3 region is CASSPGGDGYGYTF. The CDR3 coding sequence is TGTGCCAGCAGCCCAGGAGGGGATGGCTATGGCTACACCTTC.

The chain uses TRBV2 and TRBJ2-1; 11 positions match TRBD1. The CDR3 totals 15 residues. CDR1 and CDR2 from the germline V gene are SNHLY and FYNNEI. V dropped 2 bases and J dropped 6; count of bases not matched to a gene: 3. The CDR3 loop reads CASSEWGTGGNEQFF. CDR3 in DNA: TGTGCCAGCAGTGAATGGGGGACAGGGGGCAATGAGCAGTTCTTC.

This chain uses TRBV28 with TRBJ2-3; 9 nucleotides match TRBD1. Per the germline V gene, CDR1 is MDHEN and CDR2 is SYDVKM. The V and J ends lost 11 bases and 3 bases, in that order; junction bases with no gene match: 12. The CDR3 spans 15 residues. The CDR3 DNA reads TGTGCCCACGGGGGACAGGGAGGGCGGACAGATACGCAGTATTTT. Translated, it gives CAHGGQGGRTDTQYF.

The CDR3 DNA follows: TGTGCCTGGAATCACGGCTATGGCTACACCTTC. Its translation: CAWNHGYGYTF. The chain links TRBV30 to TRBJ1-2; D ambiguous. V was shortened by 4 bases and J by 4 bases, with 7 bases between the two germline ends. The length of the CDR3 is 11 residues. Germline V lookup: CDR1 GTSNPN, CDR2 SVGIG (reference sequence).

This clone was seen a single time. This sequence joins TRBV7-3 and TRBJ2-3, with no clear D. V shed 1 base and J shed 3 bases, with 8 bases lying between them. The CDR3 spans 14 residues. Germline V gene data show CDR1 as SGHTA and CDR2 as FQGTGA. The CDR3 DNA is TGTGCCAGCAGCTTAAACGTAGCTACAGATACGCAGTATTTT. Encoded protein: CASSLNVATDTQYF.

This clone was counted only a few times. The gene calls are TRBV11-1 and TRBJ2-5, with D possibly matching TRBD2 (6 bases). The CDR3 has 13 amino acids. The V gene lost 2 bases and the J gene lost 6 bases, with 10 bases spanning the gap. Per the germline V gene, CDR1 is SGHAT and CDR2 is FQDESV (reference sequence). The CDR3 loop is CASSLLGGQTQYF. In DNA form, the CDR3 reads TGTGCCAGCAGCTTATTGGGGGGACAGACCCAGTACTTC. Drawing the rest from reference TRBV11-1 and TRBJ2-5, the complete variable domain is EAEVAQSPRYKITEKSQAVAFWCDPISGHATLYWYRQILGQGPELLVQFQDESVVDDSQLPKDRFSAERLKGVDSTLKIQPAELGDSAMYLCASSLLGGQTQYFGPGTRLLVL.

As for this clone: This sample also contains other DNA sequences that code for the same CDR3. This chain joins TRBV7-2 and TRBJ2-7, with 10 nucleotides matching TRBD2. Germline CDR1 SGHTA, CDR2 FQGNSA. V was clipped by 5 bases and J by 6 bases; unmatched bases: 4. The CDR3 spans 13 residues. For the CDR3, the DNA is TGTGCCAGCAGCCCGGGACTAGCGCGCGAGCAGTACTTC. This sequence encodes CASSPGLAREQYF.

The CDR3 nucleotides are TGTGCCAGCAGTTTCCCTAAGGTAGCGGGGGCCGGGGAGCAGTACTTC. Translating gives CASSFPKVAGAGEQYF. This chain links TRBV28 with TRBJ2-7; 9 nucleotides line up with TRBD2. J lost 7 bases, V lost 3 bases, and 13 bases had no gene match. The CDR3 is made up of 16 amino acids. CDR1 MDHEN and CDR2 SYDVKM come from the germline V gene.

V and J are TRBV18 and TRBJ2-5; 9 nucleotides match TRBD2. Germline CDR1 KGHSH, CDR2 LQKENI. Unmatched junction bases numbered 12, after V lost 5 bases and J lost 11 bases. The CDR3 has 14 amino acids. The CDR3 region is CASSSIGTSLEQYF. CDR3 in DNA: TGTGCCAGCTCATCTATCGGGACTAGCCTGGAGCAGTACTTC.

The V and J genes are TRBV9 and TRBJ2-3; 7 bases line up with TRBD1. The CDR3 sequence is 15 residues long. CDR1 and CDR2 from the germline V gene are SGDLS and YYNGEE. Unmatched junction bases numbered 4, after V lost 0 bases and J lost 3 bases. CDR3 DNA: TGTGCCAGCAGCGTAGCTACGGACAGGACAGATACGCAGTATTTT. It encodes CASSVATDRTDTQYF.

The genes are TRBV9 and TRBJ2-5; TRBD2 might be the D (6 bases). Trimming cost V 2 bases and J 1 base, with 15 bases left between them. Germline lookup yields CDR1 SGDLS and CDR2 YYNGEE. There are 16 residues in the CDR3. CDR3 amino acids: CASSVATRGTQETQYF. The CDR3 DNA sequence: TGTGCCAGCAGCGTCGCCACTCGGGGGACCCAAGAGACCCAGTACTTC.

This CDR3 reads CASRQGWDTGELFF. DNA of the CDR3: TGTGCCAGCAGACAGGGTTGGGACACCGGGGAGCTGTTTTTT. This rearrangement joins TRBV27 to TRBJ2-2; TRBD1 might be the D (6 bases). V lost 6 bases to trimming and J lost 3 bases, with 11 bases between them. Germline values: CDR1 MNHEY, CDR2 SMNVEV (reference sequence). The CDR3 runs to 14 residues.

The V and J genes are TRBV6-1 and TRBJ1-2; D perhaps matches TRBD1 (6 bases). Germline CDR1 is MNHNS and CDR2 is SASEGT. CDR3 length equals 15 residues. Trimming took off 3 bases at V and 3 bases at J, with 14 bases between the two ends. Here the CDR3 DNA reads TGTGCCAGCAGTGAGGGGGTTCAGGGGTACTATGGCTACACCTTC. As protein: CASSEGVQGYYGYTF.

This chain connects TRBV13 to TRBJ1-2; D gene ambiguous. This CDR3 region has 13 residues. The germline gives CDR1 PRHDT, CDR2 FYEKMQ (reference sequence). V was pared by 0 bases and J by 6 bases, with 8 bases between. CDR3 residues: CASSLGQRNGYTF. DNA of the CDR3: TGTGCCAGCAGCTTAGGTCAGAGGAATGGCTACACCTTC.

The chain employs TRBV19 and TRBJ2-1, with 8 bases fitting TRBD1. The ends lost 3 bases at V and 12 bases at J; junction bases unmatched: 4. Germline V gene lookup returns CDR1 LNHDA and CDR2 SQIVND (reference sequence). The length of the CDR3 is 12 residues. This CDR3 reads CASSIGQGGQFF. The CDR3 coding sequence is TGTGCCAGTAGTATCGGACAGGGAGGGCAGTTCTTC.

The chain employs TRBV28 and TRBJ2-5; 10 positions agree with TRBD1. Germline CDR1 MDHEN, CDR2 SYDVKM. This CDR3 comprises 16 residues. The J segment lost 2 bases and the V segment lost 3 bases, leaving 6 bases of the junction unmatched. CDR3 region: CASSFRDRGLQETQYF. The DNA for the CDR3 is TGTGCCAGCAGTTTCCGGGACAGGGGTTTACAAGAGACCCAGTACTTC.

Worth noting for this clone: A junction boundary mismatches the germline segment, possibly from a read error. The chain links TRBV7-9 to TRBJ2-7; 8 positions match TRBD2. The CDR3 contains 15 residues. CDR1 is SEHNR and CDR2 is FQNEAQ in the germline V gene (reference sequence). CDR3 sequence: CSSSFRERGLDEQYF. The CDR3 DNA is TGTTCCAGCAGCTTCCGGGAGCGGGGGTTAGACGAGCAGTACTTC.